The rows below give T cell receptor beta chains drawn from one sample of a study of CXCR3-negative and CXCR3-positive naive CD8 T cells. TCRdb re-analyzed the 5' RACE reads; it lists each CDR3 protein once, without DNA. Across approximately 140,000 distinct CDR3 sequences, the top ten clones capture 0.25% to 0.3% of the sample. Specimen: naive CXCR3+ CD8+ T cells from blood. Receptors originate from a human donor in good health. Some clones in this sample may be carry-over from other donors' samples. CDR3s include the opening cysteine and the closing phenylalanine or tryptophan.

j_call v_call cdr3_aa
TRBJ1-5 TRBV5-1 CASSSTGDRNQPQHF
TRBJ1-2 TRBV6-4 CASSGGDYGYTF
TRBJ2-1 TRBV7-3 CASSLGLAREQFF
TRBJ2-7 TRBV7-9 CASSSGQSPEQYF
TRBJ2-1 TRBV7-7 CASSLDLSPSGSVGEQFF
TRBJ2-1 TRBV4-1 CASSFRDRVIDEQFF
TRBJ2-7 TRBV7-9 CASSSTPGRNSYEQYF
TRBJ2-7 TRBV15 CATFSGLAGTEQYF
TRBJ2-7 TRBV7-9 CASSQRDRAYEQYF
TRBJ2-1 TRBV3-1 CASSHRQSYNEQFF
TRBJ2-5 TRBV11-2 CASSLAPRIQETQYF
TRBJ2-1 TRBV12-3/TRBV12-4 CASSAGTSGGSSYNEQFF
TRBJ2-7 TRBV9 CASSLSGGGYEQYF
TRBJ2-7 TRBV29-1 CSVEVSGSSGYEQYF
TRBJ2-3 TRBV7-2 CASSPGVASTDTQYF
TRBJ2-7 TRBV20-1 CSAIGQLEASYEQYF
TRBJ2-7 TRBV28 CASSLDSNDSYEQYF
TRBJ2-7 TRBV20-1 CSARDRAYPTYEQYF
TRBJ2-2 TRBV5-1 CASSFRESSPGELFF
TRBJ1-2 TRBV19 CASSGHGLDDTF
TRBJ2-1 TRBV29-1 CSAGTSGGNEQFF
TRBJ2-5 TRBV4-3 CASSQEIGARVETQYF
TRBJ1-2 TRBV28 CASSLTGSFYGYTF
TRBJ2-7 TRBV10-3 CAISESGQVPYEQYF
TRBJ1-2 TRBV14 CASSHLTENYGYTF
TRBJ2-7 TRBV29-1 CSVADSLYEQYF
TRBJ2-7 TRBV28 CASSPFEGTYSYEQYF
TRBJ1-1 TRBV7-9 CASRDLGQVSTEAFF